This T cell receptor beta chain was captured in a study of T cell responses to AZD1222 COVID-19 vaccine. Generated by immunoSEQ multiplex PCR, the TCRdb table keeps only in-frame clones and is missing some. The table includes 150,000 to 200,000 clones, 80% to 90% detected once. The CDR3 extends over 13 amino acids. The V gene lost 1 base and the J gene lost 10 bases, with 11 bases spanning the gap. Per the germline V gene, CDR1 is SGHTA and CDR2 is FQGNSA. This receptor was taken from an adult in good health. This rearrangement joins TRBV7-2 to TRBJ1-5; D is unclear. The material was peripheral blood, obtained on day 0 of AZD1222 vaccination. CDR3 in amino acids: CASSLEARNPQHF. The CDR3 nucleotides read TGTGCCAGCAGCTTAGAGGCACGAAATCCCCAGCATTTT.